Reported below is one TCR beta chain. The antigen is unknown. Additional DNA sequences in this sample encode the identical CDR3. This record belongs to a study of shared clonotypes between healthy human individuals. The wider study: Each donor's CD4 naive and CD4 memory cells filled three plates apiece, CD8 naive two, and CD8 memory one.

The method was immunoSEQ multiplex PCR; TCRdb's version includes in-frame clones alone and lacks a portion of them. The table records roughly 890,000 clones, almost 95% of them present only once. The CDR3 covers 13 residues. Deletions cut 5 bases from V and 0 bases from J, with 4 bases between. The germline V gene has CDR1 SEHNR and CDR2 FQNEAQ (reference sequence). Terminally differentiated effector memory CD45RA+ cells were excluded by CCR7 positive selection of CD45RO-negative cells. The study's findings and limits: Estimated clonotype richness was generally higher in naive than memory subsets. Clonotypes not shared had lower generation probabilities than those common to all four donors.

This clonotype originated in a man aged 30-40 years in good health. The sample was naive CD8+ T cells sorted from blood. The chain couples TRBV7-9 to TRBJ2-2; D is undetermined. This chain's CDR3 is CASSPANTGELFF. The CDR3 DNA sequence: TGTGCCAGCAGCCCGGCGAACACCGGGGAGCTGTTTTTT.